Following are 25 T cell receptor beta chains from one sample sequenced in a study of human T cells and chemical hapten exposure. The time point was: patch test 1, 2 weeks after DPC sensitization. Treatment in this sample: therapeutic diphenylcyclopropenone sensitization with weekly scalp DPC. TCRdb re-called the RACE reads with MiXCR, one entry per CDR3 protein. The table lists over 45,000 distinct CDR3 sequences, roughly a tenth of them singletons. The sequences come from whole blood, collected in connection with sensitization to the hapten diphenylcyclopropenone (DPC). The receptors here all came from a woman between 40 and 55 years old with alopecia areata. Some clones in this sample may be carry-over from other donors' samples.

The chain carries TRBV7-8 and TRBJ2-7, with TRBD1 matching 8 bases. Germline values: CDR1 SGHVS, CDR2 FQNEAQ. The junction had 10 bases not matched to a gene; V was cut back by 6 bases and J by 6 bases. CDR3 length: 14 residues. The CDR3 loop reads CASSTGGIFGEQYF. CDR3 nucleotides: TGTGCCAGCAGTACAGGGGGTATCTTCGGCGAGCAGTACTTC.

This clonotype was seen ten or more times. CDR3 in amino acids: CASSLKQGDGYF. For the CDR3, the DNA is TGTGCCAGCAGTTTAAAACAGGGAGACGGGTACTTC. This rearrangement joins TRBV12-3 or TRBV12-4 to TRBJ2-7, with TRBD1 as a possible D gene (6 bases). The V gene lost 2 bases and the J gene lost 12 bases, with 14 bases spanning the gap. The CDR3 runs to 12 residues.

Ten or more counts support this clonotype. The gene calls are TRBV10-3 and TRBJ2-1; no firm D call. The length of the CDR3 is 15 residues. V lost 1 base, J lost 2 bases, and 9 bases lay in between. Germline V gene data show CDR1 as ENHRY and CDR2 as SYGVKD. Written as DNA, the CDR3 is TGTGCCATCAGTGAGTTGGCGCTACCCTACAATGAGCAGTTCTTC. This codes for CAISELALPYNEQFF.

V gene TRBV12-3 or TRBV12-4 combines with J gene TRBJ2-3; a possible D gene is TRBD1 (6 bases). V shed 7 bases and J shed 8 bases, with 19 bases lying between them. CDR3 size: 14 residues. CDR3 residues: CASTRRAGAVTQYF. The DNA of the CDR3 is TGTGCCAGCACTCGTCGGGCAGGGGCGGTTACGCAGTATTTT.

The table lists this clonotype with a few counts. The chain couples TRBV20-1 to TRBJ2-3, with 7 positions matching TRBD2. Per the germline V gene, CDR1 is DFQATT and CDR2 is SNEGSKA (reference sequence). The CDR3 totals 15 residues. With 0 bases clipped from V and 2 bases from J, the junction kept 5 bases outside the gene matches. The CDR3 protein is CSARDWGGPTDTQYF. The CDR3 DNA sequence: TGCAGTGCTAGAGATTGGGGAGGGCCCACAGATACGCAGTATTTT.

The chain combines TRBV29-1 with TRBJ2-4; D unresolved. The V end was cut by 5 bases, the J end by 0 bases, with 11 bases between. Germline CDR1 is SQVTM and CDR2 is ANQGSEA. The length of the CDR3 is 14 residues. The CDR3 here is CSVNPTSAKNIQYF. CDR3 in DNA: TGCAGCGTTAATCCCACCTCAGCCAAAAACATTCAGTACTTC.

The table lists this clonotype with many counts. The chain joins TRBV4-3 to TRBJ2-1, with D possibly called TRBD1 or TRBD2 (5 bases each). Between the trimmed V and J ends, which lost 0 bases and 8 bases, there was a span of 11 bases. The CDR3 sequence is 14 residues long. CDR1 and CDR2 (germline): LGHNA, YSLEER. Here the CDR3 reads CASSQEVGAYEQFF. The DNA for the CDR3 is TGCGCCAGCAGCCAAGAGGTCGGGGCGTATGAGCAGTTCTTC.

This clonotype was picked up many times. The CDR3 DNA reads TGTGCCAGCACCTACCCAGGGTCTGTCGAGCAGTACTTC. This sequence encodes CASTYPGSVEQYF. The chain combines TRBV7-6 with TRBJ2-7; D perhaps matches TRBD1 (5 bases). The CDR3 extends over 13 amino acids. Trimming removed 7 bases from V and 6 bases from J, with 16 bases in between. The germline gives CDR1 SGHVS, CDR2 FNYEAQ.

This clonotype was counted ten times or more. The CDR3 is CASSYSPVYNEQFF. The CDR3, as DNA: TGTGCCAGCAGTTACTCGCCTGTATACAATGAGCAGTTCTTC. The chain links TRBV6-2 or TRBV6-3 to TRBJ2-1; D uncertain. The germline CDR1 and CDR2 sequences are MNHEY and SVGEGT. This CDR3 is built from 14 residues. With 0 bases removed from V and 4 bases from J, the gap between germline ends came to 7 bases.

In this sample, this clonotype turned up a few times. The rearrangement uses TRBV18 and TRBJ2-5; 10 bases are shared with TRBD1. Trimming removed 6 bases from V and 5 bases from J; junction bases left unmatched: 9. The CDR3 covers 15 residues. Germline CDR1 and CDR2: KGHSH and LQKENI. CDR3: CASSGTGARGETQYF. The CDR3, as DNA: TGTGCCAGCTCCGGGACAGGGGCTCGAGGGGAGACCCAGTACTTC.

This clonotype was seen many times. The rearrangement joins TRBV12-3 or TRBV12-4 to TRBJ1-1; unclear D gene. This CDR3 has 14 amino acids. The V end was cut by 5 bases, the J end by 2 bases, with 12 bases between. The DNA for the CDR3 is TGTGCCAGCAGTCCCCCATTACCAAACACTGAAGCTTTCTTT. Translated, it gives CASSPPLPNTEAFF.

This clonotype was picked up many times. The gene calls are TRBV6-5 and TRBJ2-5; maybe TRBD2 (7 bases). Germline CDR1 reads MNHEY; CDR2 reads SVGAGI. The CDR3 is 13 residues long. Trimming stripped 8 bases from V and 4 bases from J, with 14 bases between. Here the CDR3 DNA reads TGTGCCAGCGGGCCGGGGGGCGGAGAGACCCAGTACTTC. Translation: CASGPGGGETQYF.

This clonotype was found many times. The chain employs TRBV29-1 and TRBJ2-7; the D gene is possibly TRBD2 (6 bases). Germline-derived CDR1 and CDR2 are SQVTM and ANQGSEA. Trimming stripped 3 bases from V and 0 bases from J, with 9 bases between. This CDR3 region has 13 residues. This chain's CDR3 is CSVEEGPSYEQYF. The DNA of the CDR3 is TGCAGCGTTGAGGAGGGGCCCTCCTACGAGCAGTACTTC.

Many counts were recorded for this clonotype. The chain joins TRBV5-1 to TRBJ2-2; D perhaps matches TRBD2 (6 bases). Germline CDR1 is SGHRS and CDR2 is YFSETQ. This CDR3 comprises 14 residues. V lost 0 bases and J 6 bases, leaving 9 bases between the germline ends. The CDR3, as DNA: TGCGCCAGCAGCTTGGCCGCGGGATCCGGGGAGCTGTTTTTT. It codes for CASSLAAGSGELFF.

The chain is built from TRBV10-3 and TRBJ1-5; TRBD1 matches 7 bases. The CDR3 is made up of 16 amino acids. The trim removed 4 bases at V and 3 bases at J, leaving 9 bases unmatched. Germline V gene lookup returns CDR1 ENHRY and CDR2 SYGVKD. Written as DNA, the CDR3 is TGTGCCATCAGTGCTCTGGACAGGACAGACAATCAGCCCCAGCATTTT. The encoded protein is CAISALDRTDNQPQHF.

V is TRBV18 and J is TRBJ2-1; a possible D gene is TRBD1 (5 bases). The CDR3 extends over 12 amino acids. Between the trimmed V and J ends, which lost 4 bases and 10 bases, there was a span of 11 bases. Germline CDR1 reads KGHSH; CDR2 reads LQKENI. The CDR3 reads CASSLTGEEQFF. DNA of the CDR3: TGTGCCAGCTCACTTACAGGAGAAGAGCAGTTCTTC.

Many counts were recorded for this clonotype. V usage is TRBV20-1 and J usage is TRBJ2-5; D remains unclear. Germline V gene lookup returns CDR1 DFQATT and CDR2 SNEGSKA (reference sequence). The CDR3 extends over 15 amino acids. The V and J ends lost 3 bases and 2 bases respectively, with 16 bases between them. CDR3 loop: CSARYIGRQQETQYF. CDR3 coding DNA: TGCAGTGCTAGGTACATTGGACGCCAACAAGAGACCCAGTACTTC.

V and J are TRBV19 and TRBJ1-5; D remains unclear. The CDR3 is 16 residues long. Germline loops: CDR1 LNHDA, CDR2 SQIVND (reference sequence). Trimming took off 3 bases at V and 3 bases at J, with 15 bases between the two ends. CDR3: CASSMYPVTNNQPQHF. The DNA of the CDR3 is TGTGCCAGTAGTATGTATCCGGTAACGAACAATCAGCCCCAGCATTTT.

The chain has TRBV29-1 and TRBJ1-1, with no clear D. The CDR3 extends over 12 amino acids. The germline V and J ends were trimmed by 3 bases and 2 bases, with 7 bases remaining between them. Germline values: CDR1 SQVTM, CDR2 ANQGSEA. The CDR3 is CSVDRPNTEAFF. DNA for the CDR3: TGCAGCGTTGATCGGCCTAACACTGAAGCTTTCTTT.

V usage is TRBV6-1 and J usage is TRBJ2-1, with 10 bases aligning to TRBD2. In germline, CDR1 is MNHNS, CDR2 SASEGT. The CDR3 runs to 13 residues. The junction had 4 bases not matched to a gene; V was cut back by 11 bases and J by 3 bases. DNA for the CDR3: TGTGCCGGCCGGACTAGCGGCTACAATGAGCAGTTCTTC. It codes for CAGRTSGYNEQFF.

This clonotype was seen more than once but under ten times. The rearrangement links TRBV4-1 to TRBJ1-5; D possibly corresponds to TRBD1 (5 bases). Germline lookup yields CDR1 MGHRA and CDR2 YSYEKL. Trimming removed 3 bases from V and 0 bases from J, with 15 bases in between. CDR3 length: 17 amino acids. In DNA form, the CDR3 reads TGCGCCAGCAGCCACAGGATGGGGGGAAATAGCAATCAGCCCCAGCATTTT. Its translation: CASSHRMGGNSNQPQHF.

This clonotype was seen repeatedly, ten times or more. CDR3 protein: CASSLDAGTQYF. CDR3 bases: TGTGCCAGCAGCTTAGATGCCGGTACGCAGTATTTT. The V call is TRBV7-9, the J call TRBJ2-3; the D is unclear. V gave up 1 base and J gave up 8 bases, with 7 bases separating them. CDR1 and CDR2 from the germline V gene are SEHNR and FQNEAQ (reference sequence). The CDR3 contains 12 residues.

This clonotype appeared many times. In DNA, the CDR3 is TGTGCCAGCAGTTACGGGACAGGGGTCAATCAGCCCCAGCATTTT. It encodes CASSYGTGVNQPQHF. The chain employs TRBV6-2 or TRBV6-3 and TRBJ1-5, with 10 bases fitting TRBD1. Unmatched junction bases numbered 1, after V lost 2 bases and J lost 3 bases. From germline, CDR1 is MNHEY and CDR2 SVGEGT. This CDR3 is 15 amino acids long.

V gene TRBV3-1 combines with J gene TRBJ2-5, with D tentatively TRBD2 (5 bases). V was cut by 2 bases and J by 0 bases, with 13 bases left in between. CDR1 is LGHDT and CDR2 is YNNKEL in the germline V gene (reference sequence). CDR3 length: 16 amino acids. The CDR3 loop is CASSQPSGFYQETQYF. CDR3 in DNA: TGTGCCAGCAGCCAACCCAGCGGATTTTACCAAGAGACCCAGTACTTC.

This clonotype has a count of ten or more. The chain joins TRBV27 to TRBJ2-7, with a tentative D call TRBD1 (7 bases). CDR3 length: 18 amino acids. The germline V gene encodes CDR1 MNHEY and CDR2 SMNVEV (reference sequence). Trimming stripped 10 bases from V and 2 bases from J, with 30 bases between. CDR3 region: CANSDAGRGEGEPYEQYF. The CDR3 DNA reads TGTGCCAACTCAGACGCGGGCAGGGGGGAAGGAGAACCCTACGAGCAGTACTTC.